The clone carrying this T cell receptor (beta chain) appeared once. Its antigen is undetermined. Clones were sequenced by immunoSEQ multiplex PCR, and TCRdb holds only the in-frame ones, with some missing. The sample holds approximately 41,000 clones, 80% to 90% seen once. Time point defined: week 23, last vaccination. Alongside topical imiquimod, each dose of vaccine comprised 300 ug of mutant IDH1 20-mer peptide. The CDR3 has 16 residues. Per the germline V gene, CDR1 is LNHDA and CDR2 is SQIVND (reference sequence). V shed 6 bases, J shed 0 bases, and the junction held 8 bases outside the gene matches. The data stem from a study of a mutant IDH1 vaccine in newly diagnosed glioma. Study context: Eight vaccinations were given in weeks 1, 3, 5, 7, 11, 15, 19 and 23. Onset of vaccination occurred 4-6 weeks following radiotherapy alone, or with temozolomide cycles. Treated patients had a mean age of roughly 44 years and a sex split that was approximately 62% male and roughly 40% female. Those enrolled had earlier been treated with radiotherapy, temozolomide, or both, mostly both.

This sequence was found in a man aged 35-49 years with glioma. Here the sequenced sample was PBMCs, taken from a glioma patient whose treatment included an IDH1 peptide vaccine. The rearrangement links TRBV19 to TRBJ2-3, with 8 bases lining up with TRBD2. The CDR3 sequence is CASRDQAGASTDTQYF. CDR3 bases: TGTGCCAGTAGGGACCAAGCGGGGGCAAGCACAGATACGCAGTATTTT.